The 20 T cell receptor beta chains below all came from one sample that was sequenced in a study of T cell changes during pregnancy in multiple sclerosis. Using immunoSEQ multiplex PCR, the repertoire was profiled, and TCRdb retains in-frame clones only, with some absent. Among 30,000 to 45,000 clones, about nine tenths were seen once, and the ten largest hold about 1.2%. This sample comprised CD4+ T cells from peripheral blood mononuclear cells, obtained before pregnancy. These receptor sequences come from a female donor with multiple sclerosis, enrolled in a pregnancy study.

This CDR3 is CASSQEKATSSYNEQFF. The CDR3, as DNA: TGCGCCAGCAGCCAAGAGAAAGCGACGAGCTCCTACAATGAGCAGTTCTTC. This sequence joins TRBV4-1 and TRBJ2-1; D remains ambiguous. This CDR3 is built from 17 residues. Trimming removed 0 bases at V and 0 bases at J, with 12 bases between. The V gene's germline CDR1 is MGHRA and CDR2 YSYEKL.

CDR3 DNA sequence: TGTGCCATCAGTGCCCCCGGACTAGCGGGAGGAGATGAGCAGTTCTTC. Translation: CAISAPGLAGGDEQFF. The rearrangement links TRBV10-3 to TRBJ2-1; 14 bases align to TRBD2. Germline CDR1 ENHRY, CDR2 SYGVKD. This CDR3 contains 16 residues. V was pared by 4 bases and J by 8 bases, with 7 bases of the junction left unmatched.

DNA for the CDR3: TGCGCCAGCAGCTTGGCCTTTGGTAACATGAACACTGAAGCTTTCTTT. It translates to CASSLAFGNMNTEAFF. The genes are TRBV5-1 and TRBJ1-1, with unresolved D. The CDR3 loop spans 16 amino acids. The germline V gene has CDR1 SGHRS and CDR2 YFSETQ. With 0 bases removed from V and 0 bases from J, the gap between germline ends came to 12 bases.

This chain links TRBV5-1 with TRBJ1-3, with D unresolved. Germline V lookup: CDR1 SGHRS, CDR2 YFSETQ. V shed 4 bases and J shed 7 bases, with 12 bases lying between them. The CDR3 covers 13 residues. CDR3 DNA sequence: TGCGCCAGCAGCGCTGAGGGTTTGAACACCATATATTTT. The encoded protein is CASSAEGLNTIYF.

V gene TRBV5-1 combines with J gene TRBJ1-1; D is possibly TRBD1 (5 bases). The ends were cut back, 0 bases at V and 8 bases at J, with 14 bases in the middle. CDR3 size: 14 residues. Germline assignment: CDR1 SGHRS and CDR2 YFSETQ. The CDR3: CASSLERQGREAFF. DNA of the CDR3: TGCGCCAGCAGCTTGGAAAGGCAGGGTCGCGAAGCTTTCTTT.

V is TRBV9 and J is TRBJ2-7; 9 bases are shared with TRBD1. The CDR3 totals 14 residues. In germline, CDR1 is SGDLS, CDR2 YYNGEE. V lost 3 bases to trimming and J lost 6 bases; unmatched junction nucleotides: 7. In nucleotides, the CDR3 is TGTGCCAGCAGCGCGTCCGGGACAGGGTCCGAGCAGTACTTC. Protein sequence: CASSASGTGSEQYF.

The chain has TRBV28 and TRBJ2-3; 10 nucleotides agree with TRBD1. The length of the CDR3 is 15 residues. V gave up 4 bases and J gave up 3 bases; unmatched junction bases: 4. CDR1 is MDHEN, CDR2 SYDVKM, per germline. The CDR3 region has the DNA TGTGCCAGCAGTTCTGGACAGGGGGTGACAGATACGCAGTATTTT. It translates to CASSSGQGVTDTQYF.

The rearrangement joins TRBV30 to TRBJ1-2; 7 nucleotides align to TRBD1. CDR3 size: 13 residues. CDR1 and CDR2 from the germline V gene are GTSNPN and SVGIG (reference sequence). Trimming cost V 1 base and J 7 bases; bases outside gene matches: 6. The CDR3 DNA follows: TGTGCCTGGAGTGCGCAGGGGGGACGTGGCTACACCTTC. This codes for CAWSAQGGRGYTF.

The chain links TRBV29-1 to TRBJ1-2; the match to TRBD1 covers 9 bases. The CDR3 runs 15 residues. Trimming removed 6 bases from V and 6 bases from J; junction bases left unmatched: 14. Looked up from germline, CDR1 is SQVTM and CDR2 is ANQGSEA. CDR3 nucleotides: TGCAGCGTCTCTAATAGACCGGGACAGGGAAATGGCTACACCTTC. Translating it yields CSVSNRPGQGNGYTF.

The rearrangement uses TRBV7-9 and TRBJ1-2, with 8 nucleotides matching TRBD1. The CDR3 contains 14 residues. Losses at the gene ends were 4 bases for V and 2 bases for J; bases not matched to a gene: 3. The V gene's germline CDR1 is SEHNR and CDR2 FQNEAQ (reference sequence). The CDR3, as DNA: TGTGCCAGCAGCTCCCGACAGGGGAACTATGGCTACACCTTC. It specifies CASSSRQGNYGYTF.

The chain carries TRBV19 and TRBJ1-5; 7 bases fit TRBD1. Germline-derived CDR1 and CDR2 are LNHDA and SQIVND (reference sequence). The CDR3 extends over 13 amino acids. V trimming: 8 bases; J trimming: 6 bases; junction bases outside the gene matches: 7. In nucleotides, the CDR3 is TGTGCCAGTTCCGGGACAGCACGTCAGCCCCAGCATTTT. Its protein product is CASSGTARQPQHF.

The chain links TRBV5-1 to TRBJ1-1; 8 positions match TRBD1. Germline CDR1 SGHRS, CDR2 YFSETQ. V shed 8 bases, J shed 4 bases, and the junction held 10 bases outside the gene matches. This CDR3 comprises 14 residues. Here the CDR3 reads CASATGVSSTEAFF. The CDR3, as DNA: TGCGCCAGTGCGACAGGGGTGTCGAGCACTGAAGCTTTCTTT.

This chain links TRBV19 with TRBJ1-1; 8 bases line up with TRBD1. The germline V gene encodes CDR1 LNHDA and CDR2 SQIVND (reference sequence). Trimming cost V 3 bases and J 0 bases; bases outside gene matches: 9. This CDR3 spans 17 amino acids. The CDR3 spells CASSISRTGKMNTEAFF. The CDR3 nucleotides are TGTGCCAGTAGTATCTCCAGGACAGGGAAAATGAACACTGAAGCTTTCTTT. The whole variable domain, filled in from reference TRBV19 and TRBJ1-1, reads DGGITQSPKYLFRKEGQNVTLSCEQNLNHDAMYWYRQDPGQGLRLIYYSQIVNDFQKGDIAEGYSVSREKKESFPLTVTSAQKNPTAFYLCASSISRTGKMNTEAFFGQGTRLTVV.

The genes are TRBV5-4 and TRBJ1-2; TRBD1 matches at 8 bases. Germline CDR1 and CDR2: SGHNT and YYREEE (reference sequence). The CDR3 has 13 residues. The trim removed 3 bases at V and 4 bases at J, leaving 2 bases unmatched. The CDR3 spells CASSSDRVYGYTF. The CDR3 DNA follows: TGTGCCAGCAGCTCGGACAGGGTCTATGGCTACACCTTC.

This CDR3 is CASSLGGRDQPQHF. DNA of the CDR3: TGTGCCAGCAGCTTAGGGGGGCGCGATCAGCCCCAGCATTTT. The genes are TRBV7-9 and TRBJ1-5, with D perhaps matching TRBD1 (6 bases). V lost 1 base and J lost 5, with 9 bases in between. Germline CDR1 and CDR2: SEHNR and FQNEAQ (reference sequence). The length of the CDR3 is 14 residues.

J is TRBJ2-2 and V is TRBV5-4; 9 bases match TRBD2. The CDR3 consists of 17 residues. V lost 3 bases to trimming and J lost 6 bases; unmatched junction nucleotides: 12. CDR1 is SGHNT, CDR2 YYREEE, per germline (reference sequence). CDR3 in DNA: TGTGCCAGCAGCTCTGTTGATAGCGGGAGTTTGGCCGGGGAGCTGTTTTTT. It is translated as CASSSVDSGSLAGELFF.

The gene calls are TRBV9 and TRBJ1-1; a weak D match, TRBD1 (5 bases). The germline V gene has CDR1 SGDLS and CDR2 YYNGEE. V was shortened by 4 bases and J by 5 bases, with 24 bases between the two germline ends. The CDR3 consists of 17 residues. Here the CDR3 reads CASSPASHGRGGTEAFF. The CDR3 bases are TGTGCCAGCAGCCCAGCGTCCCACGGACGGGGGGGAACTGAAGCTTTCTTT.

The chain links TRBV9 to TRBJ1-2; 7 bases are a match to TRBD1. The CDR3 runs to 14 residues. J gave up 4 bases and V 4 bases, and 7 bases lay outside the gene matches. Per the germline V gene, CDR1 is SGDLS and CDR2 is YYNGEE. The CDR3 nucleotides read TGTGCCAGCAGCCCCCGGGACAGCCCCTATGGCTACACCTTC. This gives the protein CASSPRDSPYGYTF.

The chain links TRBV4-2 to TRBJ1-2, with 7 bases fitting TRBD1. V trimming: 1 base; J trimming: 7 bases; junction bases outside the gene matches: 3. Germline V gives CDR1 LGHNA, CDR2 YNFKEQ. This CDR3 region has 13 residues. The CDR3 loop reads CASSQGQGVGYTF. The CDR3 DNA follows: TGTGCCAGCAGCCAAGGCCAGGGGGTTGGCTACACCTTC.

CDR3 coding DNA: TGTGCCAGCAGTTTATTGCAGGGGCTTGACACTGAAGCTTTCTTT. It yields the protein CASSLLQGLDTEAFF. The V and J genes are TRBV28 and TRBJ1-1; maybe TRBD1 (6 bases). This CDR3 region has 15 residues. The germline V and J ends were trimmed by 1 base and 3 bases, with 12 bases remaining between them. CDR1 is MDHEN and CDR2 is SYDVKM in the germline V gene.